Each of the 22 T cell receptor beta chains below was sequenced from the same sample in a study of cytomegalovirus exposure and HLA in healthy donors. PCR was performed using 60 Vbeta and 13 Jbeta primers. The table came from immunoSEQ multiplex PCR; TCRdb's copy has only in-frame clones and leaves some out. Of around 190,000 clones listed, over 65% are singletons. Sequencing used PBMCs. Source of these receptors: a woman under 40 in good health and CMV-seronegative.

The rearrangement uses TRBV7-2 and TRBJ1-1, with 7 bases fitting TRBD1. The CDR3 is 15 amino acids. CDR1 and CDR2 (germline): SGHTA, FQGNSA. V dropped 4 bases and J dropped 2; count of bases not matched to a gene: 7. The CDR3 loop reads CASSSIGTANTEAFF. The CDR3 DNA follows: TGTGCCAGCAGCTCTATCGGGACAGCCAACACTGAAGCTTTCTTT.

The sample holds one count of this clone. The chain carries TRBV13 and TRBJ2-3; unclear D gene. CDR3 length equals 15 residues. Germline V gives CDR1 PRHDT, CDR2 FYEKMQ (reference sequence). The V and J ends lost 0 bases and 0 bases respectively, with 7 bases between them. CDR3 DNA: TGTGCCAGCAGCTTAGGATTCCGTAGCACAGATACGCAGTATTTT. It encodes CASSLGFRSTDTQYF.

V gene TRBV7-8 combines with J gene TRBJ2-1, with D perhaps matching TRBD2 (7 bases). The germline V gene encodes CDR1 SGHVS and CDR2 FQNEAQ. V shed 1 base and J shed 7 bases, with 20 bases lying between them. The CDR3 sequence is 17 residues long. In nucleotides, the CDR3 is TGTGCCAGCAGCTTAGGGGACATCCTTGCGGGACTAAATGAGCAGTTCTTC. The encoded protein is CASSLGDILAGLNEQFF.

The J gene is TRBJ2-3, the V gene TRBV28; 8 nucleotides line up with TRBD1. The germline CDR1 and CDR2 sequences are MDHEN and SYDVKM. The J segment lost 5 bases and the V segment lost 7 bases, leaving 11 bases of the junction unmatched. The CDR3 runs to 15 residues. The CDR3: CASMLTGGLEDTQYF. Written as DNA, the CDR3 is TGTGCCAGCATGCTAACAGGGGGTTTGGAAGATACGCAGTATTTT.

This clone appeared a few times. The V and J genes are TRBV4-1 and TRBJ1-5; no clear D gene. This CDR3 spans 15 amino acids. Trimming took off 2 bases at V and 7 bases at J, with 15 bases between the two ends. CDR1 is MGHRA and CDR2 is YSYEKL in the germline V gene. CDR3 in DNA: TGCGCCAGCAGCCAAAGGGCCGGGGATGGCCAGCCCCAGCATTTT. Residues: CASSQRAGDGQPQHF.

V gene TRBV30 combines with J gene TRBJ1-2, with a possible D match to TRBD1 (5 bases). Between the trimmed V and J ends, which lost 4 bases and 8 bases, there was a span of 14 bases. Germline CDR1 and CDR2: GTSNPN and SVGIG (reference sequence). The CDR3 covers 12 residues. Here the CDR3 reads CAWTRDQSGYTF. The CDR3 bases are TGTGCCTGGACCAGGGATCAGTCGGGCTACACCTTC.

V usage is TRBV5-5 and J usage is TRBJ2-3; 10 bases map to TRBD2. In germline, CDR1 is SGHKS, CDR2 YYEKEE (reference sequence). The CDR3 runs 16 residues. Losses at the gene ends were 4 bases for V and 2 bases for J; bases not matched to a gene: 7. The CDR3 DNA reads TGTGCCAGCAGCGGGGTAGCGGGAGGCCCCACAGATACGCAGTATTTT. It yields the protein CASSGVAGGPTDTQYF.

This clone was seen once. The chain recombines TRBV5-1 with TRBJ2-4, with 8 bases fitting TRBD1. The CDR3 has 14 amino acids. V gave up 4 bases and J gave up 8 bases; unmatched junction bases: 8. CDR1 SGHRS and CDR2 YFSETQ come from the germline V gene. CDR3 region: CASSQGQVQDIQYF. The CDR3, as DNA: TGCGCCAGCAGCCAGGGACAGGTTCAGGACATTCAGTACTTC.

This chain connects TRBV7-8 to TRBJ1-3; D call uncertain. The CDR3 length is 15 residues. The germline V and J ends were trimmed by 3 bases and 9 bases, with 18 bases remaining between them. Germline V gene sequence: CDR1 SGHVS, CDR2 FQNEAQ. In nucleotides, the CDR3 is TGTGCCAGCAGCTTGGGGATAGGGAAAGAGGGCACCATATATTTT. This gives the protein CASSLGIGKEGTIYF.

The V call is TRBV27, the J call TRBJ2-7, with D tentatively TRBD2 (6 bases). This CDR3 is built from 13 residues. Per germline, CDR1 MNHEY and CDR2 SMNVEV (reference sequence). Trimming took off 6 bases at V and 0 bases at J, with 9 bases between the two ends. CDR3 region: CASRRRASYEQYF. CDR3 bases: TGTGCCAGCAGGAGGAGGGCCTCCTACGAGCAGTACTTC.

This chain uses TRBV10-3 with TRBJ2-3; D assignment may be TRBD1 or TRBD2 (5 bases each). This CDR3 has 14 residues. Trimming took off 10 bases at V and 0 bases at J, with 14 bases between the two ends. Germline V CDR1 and CDR2: ENHRY, SYGVKD. CDR3 sequence (DNA): TGTGCCACCAGGGAGCAGGGAAGCACAGATACGCAGTATTTT. It codes for CATREQGSTDTQYF.

This clone has a handful of counts. The J gene is TRBJ1-1, the V gene TRBV19; D might be TRBD1 (6 bases). Germline values: CDR1 LNHDA, CDR2 SQIVND (reference sequence). The CDR3 extends over 15 amino acids. With 1 base removed from V and 6 bases from J, the gap between germline ends came to 15 bases. CDR3 coding DNA: TGTGCCAGTAGTATAGGGGGCGGGGGGGCGGCTGAAGCTTTCTTT. Translating it yields CASSIGGGGAAEAFF.

The chain joins TRBV6-5 to TRBJ1-2, with D possibly TRBD1 on 6 matching bases. Trimming removed 6 bases from V and 4 bases from J, with 12 bases in between. This CDR3 has 13 residues. Germline CDR1 MNHEY, CDR2 SVGAGI. CDR3 region: CASRKTGPYGYTF. For the CDR3, the DNA is TGTGCCAGCAGAAAAACAGGGCCCTATGGCTACACCTTC.

The V call is TRBV6-5, the J call TRBJ1-2, with D maybe TRBD1 (6 bases). Germline CDR1 reads MNHEY; CDR2 reads SVGAGI. Trimming took off 0 bases at V and 8 bases at J, with 16 bases between the two ends. This CDR3 has 15 residues. The CDR3 sequence is CASSYSRQGTGGYTF. CDR3 sequence (DNA): TGTGCCAGCAGTTACTCGAGGCAGGGGACGGGAGGCTACACCTTC.

V gene TRBV19 combines with J gene TRBJ2-5; the match to TRBD1 covers 10 bases. Germline values: CDR1 LNHDA, CDR2 SQIVND (reference sequence). This CDR3 is built from 14 residues. The trim removed 5 bases at V and 4 bases at J, leaving 4 bases unmatched. The CDR3 DNA reads as TGTGCCAGTAGTCCGGACAGGGGGGCAGAGACCCAGTACTTC. Its translation: CASSPDRGAETQYF.

This chain's CDR3 is CASSSGHGGEYGYTF. CDR3 nucleotides: TGTGCCAGCAGCTCCGGACACGGCGGGGAGTATGGCTACACCTTC. The genes are TRBV28 and TRBJ1-2; D may be TRBD1 (5 bases). The CDR3 sequence is 15 residues long. CDR1 and CDR2 from the germline V gene are MDHEN and SYDVKM. Trimming removed 6 bases at V and 5 bases at J, with 19 bases between.

This clone was seen more than once but under ten times. The genes are TRBV28 and TRBJ1-4; D gene unclear. CDR1 is MDHEN, CDR2 SYDVKM, per germline. The V end was cut by 7 bases, the J end by 5 bases, with 26 bases between. The CDR3 has 18 residues. The CDR3 region has the DNA TGTGCCAGCACCCGGATAACATCACTCGGGAATCTGAATGAAAAACTGTTTTTT. It encodes CASTRITSLGNLNEKLFF.

The rearrangement links TRBV7-8 to TRBJ2-2; 14 nucleotides agree with TRBD2. Germline assignment: CDR1 SGHVS and CDR2 FQNEAQ. The CDR3 loop spans 19 amino acids. V trimming: 2 bases; J trimming: 3 bases; junction bases outside the gene matches: 8. The CDR3 protein is CASSLRGTSGRRYTGELFF. CDR3 DNA sequence: TGTGCCAGCAGCTTACGCGGGACTAGCGGGAGACGGTACACCGGGGAGCTGTTTTTT.

This chain joins TRBV2 and TRBJ1-1; D is possibly TRBD1 (6 bases). Germline values: CDR1 SNHLY, CDR2 FYNNEI. The length of the CDR3 is 16 residues. V was pared by 6 bases and J by 3 bases, with 20 bases between. The CDR3 coding sequence is TGTGCCAGCAGGCCTCCAGGAAGGCCAGGGGACACTGAAGCTTTCTTT. Its protein is CASRPPGRPGDTEAFF.

The V gene is TRBV5-6, the J gene TRBJ2-7, with 7 bases identical to TRBD1. V gave up 2 bases and J gave up 4 bases; unmatched junction bases: 9. Per the germline V gene, CDR1 is SGHDT and CDR2 is YYEEEE. This CDR3 has 15 residues. CDR3 in amino acids: CASSFRRGGPYEQYF. CDR3 nucleotides: TGTGCCAGCAGCTTTCGGAGAGGGGGCCCTTACGAGCAGTACTTC.

The sample holds one count of this clone. The J gene is TRBJ1-1, the V gene TRBV6-1, with a weak D call TRBD1 (6 bases). Germline CDR1 reads MNHNS; CDR2 reads SASEGT. The V end lost 8 bases, the J end lost 3 bases, and 16 bases lay between the germline ends. The CDR3 sequence is 14 residues long. CDR3 region: CASSKGGEYTEAFF. CDR3 nucleotides: TGTGCCAGCTCAAAAGGGGGAGAGTACACTGAAGCTTTCTTT.

This clone has just a few counts. This chain uses TRBV27 with TRBJ2-7, with a tentative D call TRBD1 (6 bases). Trimming pared 5 bases from V and 1 base from J, leaving 12 bases between. CDR3 length: 14 amino acids. Germline V gene lookup returns CDR1 MNHEY and CDR2 SMNVEV (reference sequence). Here the CDR3 DNA reads TGTGCCAGCAGTACAGGGAGAGCGTCCTACGAGCAGTACTTC. Amino acid sequence: CASSTGRASYEQYF.